This entry is about one TCR beta chain. The antigen remains unidentified. This entry belongs to a study of cytomegalovirus exposure and HLA in healthy donors. Broader study findings: Cytomegalovirus-associated status was assigned to roughly 160 TCR beta chains.

It was with 60 Vbeta and 13 Jbeta primers that the PCR ran. Profiled with immunoSEQ multiplex PCR; TCRdb holds only in-frame clones, not every one. The sample yields fewer than 85,000 clones, approximately 70% seen once. The sample comprised PBMCs. The sequence was obtained from a man aged 60 to 69 in good health and CMV-seropositive.

CDR3 sequence: CASSPRWVGNTEAFF. The CDR3, as DNA: TGTGCCAGCTCACCCAGGTGGGTGGGGAACACTGAAGCTTTCTTT. The rearrangement joins TRBV18 to TRBJ1-1; D is undetermined. Trimming shortened V by 3 bases and J by 1 base, and 12 bases separated the two germline ends. Germline loops: CDR1 KGHSH, CDR2 LQKENI. The CDR3 contains 15 residues.